The 13 T cell receptor beta chains listed next were all sequenced from one sample in a study of T cells in Graves' hyperthyroidism and ophthalmopathy. Amplified TCR beta CDR3 regions derived from RNA transcripts. Using the HTBI primer set, a first-round RT-PCR was run on the TCR CDR3. TCRdb re-analysed the multiplex PCR reads in MiXCR, keeping a single row per CDR3 protein. The profile covers under 300,000 distinct CDR3 sequences, with 13% to 15% appearing a single time and about 14% taken by the ten largest. The material sequenced was blood. The origin of the receptors is a woman between 40 and 50 years old with Graves' hyperthyroidism that later progressed to Graves' ophthalmopathy.

The sample holds a few counts of this clonotype. This sequence joins TRBV2 and TRBJ2-1; possible D gene TRBD2, 6 bases. The V gene lost 7 bases and the J gene lost 10 bases, with 17 bases spanning the gap. Germline V gives CDR1 SNHLY, CDR2 FYNNEI. CDR3 length: 13 residues. As DNA, the CDR3 is TGTGCCAGCACCACCGGGGACTGGTTCGAGCAGTTCTTC. It yields the protein CASTTGDWFEQFF.

DNA of the CDR3: TGTGCCAGCAGCGTCTCAGGGATGGACACTGAAGCTTTCTTT. As protein: CASSVSGMDTEAFF. This sequence joins TRBV9 and TRBJ1-1; possibly TRBD1 for D (5 bases). V was clipped by 2 bases and J by 3 bases, with 11 bases between them. The CDR3 contains 14 residues. Germline CDR1 and CDR2: SGDLS and YYNGEE.

The sample holds many counts of this clonotype. CDR3 sequence (DNA): TGTGCCAGCAGTGAACGGCAGAGCGTAGTACCGCCCCAGCATTTT. Protein product: CASSERQSVVPPQHF. The chain joins TRBV2 to TRBJ1-5; D is unclear. The V gene's germline CDR1 is SNHLY and CDR2 FYNNEI. The CDR3 contains 15 residues. V shed 2 bases and J shed 9 bases, with 17 bases lying between them.

This clonotype was counted many times. The chain combines TRBV7-9 with TRBJ2-1; 12 nucleotides match TRBD2. This CDR3 is built from 18 residues. Germline CDR1 and CDR2: SEHNR and FQNEAQ (reference sequence). The V and J ends lost 5 bases and 7 bases, in that order; junction bases with no gene match: 15. The CDR3 DNA sequence: TGTGCCAGCAGCCTCCCCCACACGACTAGCGGGAGATCAAATGAGCAGTTCTTC. This sequence encodes CASSLPHTTSGRSNEQFF.

This clonotype was seen ten or more times. The V and J genes are TRBV11-2 and TRBJ1-3, with D uncertain. The CDR3 has 15 residues. V was cut by 0 bases and J by 5 bases, with 11 bases left in between. CDR1 and CDR2 (germline): SGHAT, FQNNGV. This chain's CDR3 is CASSLDAIGRNTIYF. For the CDR3, the DNA is TGTGCCAGCAGCTTAGACGCTATAGGCCGAAACACCATATATTTT.

This clonotype was observed a few times. The V and J genes are TRBV20-1 and TRBJ2-1, with D perhaps given as TRBD1 or TRBD2 (5 bases each). The CDR3 is 16 amino acids. V lost 2 bases to trimming and J lost 1 base, with 15 bases between them. Looked up from germline, CDR1 is DFQATT and CDR2 is SNEGSKA (reference sequence). CDR3 nucleotide sequence: TGCAGTGCTAGAAATCGGACGGGACGATCCTACAATGAGCAGTTCTTC. This codes for CSARNRTGRSYNEQFF.

This clonotype was counted many times. V gene TRBV5-1 combines with J gene TRBJ1-4; TRBD1 aligns across 7 bases. V was clipped by 0 bases and J by 2 bases; unmatched bases: 4. The germline gives CDR1 SGHRS, CDR2 YFSETQ. The length of the CDR3 is 16 residues. This CDR3 reads CASSLVQGRTNEKLFF. CDR3 sequence (DNA): TGCGCCAGCAGCTTGGTACAGGGGCGGACTAATGAAAAACTGTTTTTT.

This clonotype showed up many times. The V gene is TRBV18, the J gene TRBJ1-4; tentatively, D is TRBD1 (5 bases). CDR3 length: 18 residues. Trimming removed 1 base at V and 0 bases at J, with 15 bases between. In germline, CDR1 is KGHSH, CDR2 LQKENI. The CDR3 DNA reads as TGTGCCAGCTCACCACGGGGACTGAGGGTTGCAACTAATGAAAAACTGTTTTTT. This codes for CASSPRGLRVATNEKLFF.

The chain uses TRBV20-1 and TRBJ1-4; possible D gene TRBD1, 5 bases. Per germline, CDR1 DFQATT and CDR2 SNEGSKA (reference sequence). The V end lost 6 bases, the J end lost 7 bases, and 18 bases lay between the germline ends. The CDR3 runs 14 residues. CDR3 sequence reads: CSALSRGGGEKLFF. CDR3 coding DNA: TGCAGTGCCCTAAGCCGGGGGGGGGGTGAAAAACTGTTTTTT.

Ten or more counts support this clonotype. J is TRBJ1-6 and V is TRBV28; perhaps TRBD1 as D (5 bases). Trimming took 5 bases from V and 0 from J, leaving 14 bases between them. The germline gives CDR1 MDHEN, CDR2 SYDVKM. This CDR3 has 17 amino acids. DNA of the CDR3: TGTGCCAGCAGTCCCATCGGGGGAAGCTCCTATAATTCACCCCTCCACTTT. It yields the protein CASSPIGGSSYNSPLHF.

This clonotype was observed a few times. The gene calls are TRBV5-8 and TRBJ2-2; weak D call: TRBD1 (5 bases). V was pared by 4 bases and J by 7 bases, with 17 bases between. Per the germline V gene, CDR1 is SGHTS and CDR2 is YDEGEE. This CDR3 comprises 15 residues. DNA of the CDR3: TGTGCCAGCAGCGCGTTCGACAGCCTCGTCGGGGAGCTGTTTTTT. This sequence encodes CASSAFDSLVGELFF.

This clonotype occurred many times. The rearrangement joins TRBV15 to TRBJ2-5, with 7 bases that match TRBD1. The CDR3 spans 14 residues. CDR1 is LNHNV and CDR2 is YYDKDF in the germline V gene (reference sequence). V lost 0 bases to trimming and J lost 5 bases; unmatched junction nucleotides: 3. The CDR3 nucleotides are TGTGCCACCAGCAGAGACAAGACAGGGGAGACCCAGTACTTC. Its protein product is CATSRDKTGETQYF.

This rearrangement joins TRBV5-1 to TRBJ2-1, with TRBD2 as a possible D gene (7 bases). The J call may be mistaken, given a closer DNA end match to TRBJ2-7. Germline CDR1 and CDR2: SGHRS and YFSETQ. The CDR3 contains 15 residues. CDR3 nucleotides: TGCGCCAGCAGCCGTGCGGGGGCTGGTGTCAATGAGCAGTACTTC. This sequence encodes CASSRAGAGVNEQYF.